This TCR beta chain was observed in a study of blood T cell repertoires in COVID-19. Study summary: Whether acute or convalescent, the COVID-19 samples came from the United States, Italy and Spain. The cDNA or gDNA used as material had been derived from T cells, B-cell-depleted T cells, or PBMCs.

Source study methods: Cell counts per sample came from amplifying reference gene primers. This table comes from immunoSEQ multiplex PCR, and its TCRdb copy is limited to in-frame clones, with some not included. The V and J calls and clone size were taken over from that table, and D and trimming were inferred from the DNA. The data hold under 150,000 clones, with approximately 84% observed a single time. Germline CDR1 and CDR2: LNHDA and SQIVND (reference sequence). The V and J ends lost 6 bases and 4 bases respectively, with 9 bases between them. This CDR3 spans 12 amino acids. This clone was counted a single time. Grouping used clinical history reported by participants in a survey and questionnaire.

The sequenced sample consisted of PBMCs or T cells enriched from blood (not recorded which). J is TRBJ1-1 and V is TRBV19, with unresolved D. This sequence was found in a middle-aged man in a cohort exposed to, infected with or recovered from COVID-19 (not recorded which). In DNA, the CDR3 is TGTGCCAGTAGGACGGGTCTCACTGAAGCTTTCTTT. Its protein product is CASRTGLTEAFF. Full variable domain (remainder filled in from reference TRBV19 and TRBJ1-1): DGGITQSPKYLFRKEGQNVTLSCEQNLNHDAMYWYRQDPGQGLRLIYYSQIVNDFQKGDIAEGYSVSREKKESFPLTVTSAQKNPTAFYLCASRTGLTEAFFGQGTRLTVV.